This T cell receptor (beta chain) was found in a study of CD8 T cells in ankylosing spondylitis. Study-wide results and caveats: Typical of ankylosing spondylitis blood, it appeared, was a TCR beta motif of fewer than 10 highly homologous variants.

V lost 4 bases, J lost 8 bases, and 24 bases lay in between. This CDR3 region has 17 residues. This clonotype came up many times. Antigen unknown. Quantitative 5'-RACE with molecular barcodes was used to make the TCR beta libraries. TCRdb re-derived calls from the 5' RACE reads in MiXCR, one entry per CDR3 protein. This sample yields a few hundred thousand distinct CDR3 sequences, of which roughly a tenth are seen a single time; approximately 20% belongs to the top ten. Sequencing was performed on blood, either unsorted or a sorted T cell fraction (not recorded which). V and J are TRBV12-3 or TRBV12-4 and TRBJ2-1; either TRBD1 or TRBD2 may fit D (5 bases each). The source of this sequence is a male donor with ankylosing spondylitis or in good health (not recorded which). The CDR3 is CASSSTGTYSQGDEQFF. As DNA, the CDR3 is TGTGCCAGCAGTTCCACCGGGACCTACTCCCAAGGCGATGAGCAGTTCTTC.